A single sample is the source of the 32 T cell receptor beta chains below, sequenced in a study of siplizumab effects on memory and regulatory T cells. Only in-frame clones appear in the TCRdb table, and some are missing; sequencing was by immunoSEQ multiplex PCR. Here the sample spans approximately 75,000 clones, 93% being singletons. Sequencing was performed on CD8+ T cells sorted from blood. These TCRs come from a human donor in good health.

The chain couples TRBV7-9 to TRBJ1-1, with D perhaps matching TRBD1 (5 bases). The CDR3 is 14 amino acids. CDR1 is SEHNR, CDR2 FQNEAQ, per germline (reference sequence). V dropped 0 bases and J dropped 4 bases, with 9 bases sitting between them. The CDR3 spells CASSLAQGATEAFF. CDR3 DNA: TGTGCCAGCAGCTTAGCGCAGGGCGCCACTGAAGCTTTCTTT.

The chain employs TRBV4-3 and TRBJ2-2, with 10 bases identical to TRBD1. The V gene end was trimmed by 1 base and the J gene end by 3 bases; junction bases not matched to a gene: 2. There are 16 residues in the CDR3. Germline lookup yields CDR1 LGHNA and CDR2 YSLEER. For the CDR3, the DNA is TGCGCCAGCAGCCAAGGGACAGGGGGTGACACCGGGGAGCTGTTTTTT. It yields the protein CASSQGTGGDTGELFF.

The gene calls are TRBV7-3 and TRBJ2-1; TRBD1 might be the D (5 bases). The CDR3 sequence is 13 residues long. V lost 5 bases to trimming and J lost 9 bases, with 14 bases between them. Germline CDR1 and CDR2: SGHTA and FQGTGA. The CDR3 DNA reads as TGTGCCAGCAGCCTAGACAGCATGGGTGAGCAGTTCTTC. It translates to CASSLDSMGEQFF.

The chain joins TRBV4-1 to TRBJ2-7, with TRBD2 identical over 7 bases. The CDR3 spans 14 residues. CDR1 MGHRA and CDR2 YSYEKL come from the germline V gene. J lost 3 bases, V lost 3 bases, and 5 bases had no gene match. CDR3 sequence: CASSQETSYYEQYF. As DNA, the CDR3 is TGCGCCAGCAGCCAGGAGACTAGCTACTACGAGCAGTACTTC.

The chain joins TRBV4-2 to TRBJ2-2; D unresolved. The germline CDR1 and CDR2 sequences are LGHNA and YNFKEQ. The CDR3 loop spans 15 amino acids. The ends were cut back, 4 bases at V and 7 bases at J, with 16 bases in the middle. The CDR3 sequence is CASSPLGPSDGELFF. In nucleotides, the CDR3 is TGTGCCAGCAGCCCCTTAGGGCCATCGGACGGGGAGCTGTTTTTT.

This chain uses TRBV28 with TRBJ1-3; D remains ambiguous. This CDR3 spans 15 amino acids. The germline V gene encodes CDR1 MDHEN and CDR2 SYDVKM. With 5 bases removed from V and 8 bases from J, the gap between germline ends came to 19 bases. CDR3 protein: CASSNGVALADTIYF. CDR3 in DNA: TGTGCCAGCAGTAACGGAGTTGCACTTGCGGACACCATATATTTT.

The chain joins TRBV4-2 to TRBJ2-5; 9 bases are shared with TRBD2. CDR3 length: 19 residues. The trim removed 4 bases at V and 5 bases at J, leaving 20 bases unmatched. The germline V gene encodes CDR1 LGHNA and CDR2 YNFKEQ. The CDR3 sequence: CASSREMGLAGLDQETQYF. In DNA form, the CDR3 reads TGTGCCAGCAGCCGGGAGATGGGCCTAGCGGGGCTAGATCAGGAGACCCAGTACTTC.

DNA of the CDR3: TGTGCCAGCAGTTTATCCGACTTGTCCCCCCCGGAGGGTTACGAGCAGTACTTC. This sequence encodes CASSLSDLSPPEGYEQYF. The V gene is TRBV27, the J gene TRBJ2-7; the D gene is possibly TRBD2 (6 bases). The germline V gene has CDR1 MNHEY and CDR2 SMNVEV (reference sequence). Trimming removed 0 bases at V and 4 bases at J, with 22 bases between. The CDR3 is 18 amino acids.

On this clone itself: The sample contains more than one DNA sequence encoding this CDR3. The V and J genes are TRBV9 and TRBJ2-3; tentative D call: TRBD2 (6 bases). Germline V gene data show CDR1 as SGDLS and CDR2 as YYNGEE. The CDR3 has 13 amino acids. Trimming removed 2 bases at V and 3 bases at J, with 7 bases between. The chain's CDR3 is CASSVGGTDTQYF. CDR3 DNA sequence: TGTGCCAGCAGCGTGGGAGGAACAGATACGCAGTATTTT.

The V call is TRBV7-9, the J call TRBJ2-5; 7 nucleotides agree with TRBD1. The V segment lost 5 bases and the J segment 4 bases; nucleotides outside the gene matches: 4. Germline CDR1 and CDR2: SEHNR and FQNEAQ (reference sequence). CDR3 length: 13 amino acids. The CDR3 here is CASSPQGPETQYF. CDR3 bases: TGTGCCAGCAGCCCACAGGGGCCAGAGACCCAGTACTTC.

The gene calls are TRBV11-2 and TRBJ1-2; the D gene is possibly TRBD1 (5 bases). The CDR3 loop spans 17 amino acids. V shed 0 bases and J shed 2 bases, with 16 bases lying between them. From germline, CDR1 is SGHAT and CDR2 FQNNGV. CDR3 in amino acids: CASSLDAGGRSNYGYTF. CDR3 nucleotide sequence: TGTGCCAGCAGCTTAGATGCGGGGGGACGGTCCAACTATGGCTACACCTTC. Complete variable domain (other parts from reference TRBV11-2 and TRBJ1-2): EAGVAQSPRYKIIEKRQSVAFWCNPISGHATLYWYQQILGQGPKLLIQFQNNGVVDDSQLPKDRFSAERLKGVDSTLKIQPAKLEDSAVYLCASSLDAGGRSNYGYTFGSGTRLTVV.

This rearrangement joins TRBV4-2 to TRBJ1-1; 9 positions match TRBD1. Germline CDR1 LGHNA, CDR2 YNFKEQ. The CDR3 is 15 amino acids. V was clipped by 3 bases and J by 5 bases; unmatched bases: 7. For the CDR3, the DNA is TGTGCCAGCAGCCAGGAGACAGGGGGGCGGACTGAAGCTTTCTTT. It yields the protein CASSQETGGRTEAFF.

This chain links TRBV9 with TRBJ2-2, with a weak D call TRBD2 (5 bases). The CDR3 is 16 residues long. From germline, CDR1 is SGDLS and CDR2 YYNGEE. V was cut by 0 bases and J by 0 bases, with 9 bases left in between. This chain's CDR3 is CASSVVGSANTGELFF. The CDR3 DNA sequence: TGTGCCAGCAGCGTAGTAGGTAGCGCGAACACCGGGGAGCTGTTTTTT.

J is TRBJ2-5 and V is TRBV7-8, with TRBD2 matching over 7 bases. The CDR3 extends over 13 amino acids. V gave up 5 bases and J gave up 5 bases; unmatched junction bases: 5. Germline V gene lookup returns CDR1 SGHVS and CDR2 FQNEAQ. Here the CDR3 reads CASSTNGGETQYF. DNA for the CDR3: TGTGCCAGCAGCACTAACGGGGGGGAGACCCAGTACTTC.

The CDR3 is CSVAPARGTGELFF. DNA for the CDR3: TGCAGCGTTGCTCCAGCCCGGGGGACCGGGGAGCTGTTTTTT. The chain recombines TRBV29-1 with TRBJ2-2; D possibly corresponds to TRBD2 (6 bases). Germline CDR1 reads SQVTM; CDR2 reads ANQGSEA. The CDR3 sequence is 14 residues long. V lost 4 bases and J 5 bases, leaving 14 bases between the germline ends.

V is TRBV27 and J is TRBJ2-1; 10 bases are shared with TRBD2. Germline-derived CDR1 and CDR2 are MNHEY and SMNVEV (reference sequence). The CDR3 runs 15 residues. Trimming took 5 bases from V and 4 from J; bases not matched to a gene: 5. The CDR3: CASSPGAGGYNEQFF. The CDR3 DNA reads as TGTGCCAGCAGTCCCGGAGCGGGGGGGTACAATGAGCAGTTCTTC.

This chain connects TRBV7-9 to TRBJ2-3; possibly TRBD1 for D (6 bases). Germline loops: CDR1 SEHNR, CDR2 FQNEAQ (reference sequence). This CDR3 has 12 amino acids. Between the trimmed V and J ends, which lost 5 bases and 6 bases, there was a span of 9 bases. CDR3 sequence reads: CASSERGDTQYF. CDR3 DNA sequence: TGTGCCAGCAGCGAAAGGGGGGATACGCAGTATTTT.

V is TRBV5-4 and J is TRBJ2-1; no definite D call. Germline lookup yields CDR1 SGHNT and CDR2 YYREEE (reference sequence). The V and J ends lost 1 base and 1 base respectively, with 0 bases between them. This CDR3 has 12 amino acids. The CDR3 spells CASSLSYNEQFF. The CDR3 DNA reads TGTGCCAGCAGCTTGTCCTACAATGAGCAGTTCTTC.

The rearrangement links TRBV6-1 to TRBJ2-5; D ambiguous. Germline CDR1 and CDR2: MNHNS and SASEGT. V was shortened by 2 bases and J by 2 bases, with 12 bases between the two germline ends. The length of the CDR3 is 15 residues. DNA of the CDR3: TGTGCCAGCAGTGAAATTTACCGCCCGCAAGAGACCCAGTACTTC. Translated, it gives CASSEIYRPQETQYF.

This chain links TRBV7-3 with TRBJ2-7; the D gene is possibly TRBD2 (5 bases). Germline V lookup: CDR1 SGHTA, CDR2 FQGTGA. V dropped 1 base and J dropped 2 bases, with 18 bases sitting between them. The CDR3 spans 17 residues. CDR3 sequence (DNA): TGTGCCAGCAGCTTAAGTAAGCGGCGCTTCCAAACCTACGAGCAGTACTTC. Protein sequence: CASSLSKRRFQTYEQYF.

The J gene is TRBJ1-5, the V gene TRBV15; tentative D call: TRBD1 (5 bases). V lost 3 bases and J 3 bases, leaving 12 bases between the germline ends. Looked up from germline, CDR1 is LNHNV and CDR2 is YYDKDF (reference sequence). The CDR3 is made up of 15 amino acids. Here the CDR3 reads CATSRTRQTNQPQHF. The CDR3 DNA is TGTGCCACCAGCAGGACTAGACAGACCAATCAGCCCCAGCATTTT.

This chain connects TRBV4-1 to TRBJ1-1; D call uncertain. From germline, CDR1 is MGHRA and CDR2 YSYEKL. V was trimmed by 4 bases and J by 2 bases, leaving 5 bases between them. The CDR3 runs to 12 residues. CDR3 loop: CASSLPNTEAFF. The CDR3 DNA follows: TGCGCCAGCAGCCTCCCCAACACTGAAGCTTTCTTT.

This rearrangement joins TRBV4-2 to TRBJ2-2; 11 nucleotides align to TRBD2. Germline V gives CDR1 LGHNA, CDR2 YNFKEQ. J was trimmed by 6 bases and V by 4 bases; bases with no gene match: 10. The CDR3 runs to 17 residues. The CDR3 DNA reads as TGTGCCAGCAGCCCCGGGGTAGCGGGGGGGCCTGCCGGGGAGCTGTTTTTT. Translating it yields CASSPGVAGGPAGELFF.

Here the CDR3 reads CASSSTGTSVTDTQYF. The CDR3, as DNA: TGTGCCAGCAGCTCGACCGGGACTAGCGTAACAGATACGCAGTATTTT. V usage is TRBV11-2 and J usage is TRBJ2-3, with 10 bases aligning to TRBD2. Trimming cost V 4 bases and J 3 bases; bases outside gene matches: 7. The CDR3 totals 16 residues. Looked up from germline, CDR1 is SGHAT and CDR2 is FQNNGV.

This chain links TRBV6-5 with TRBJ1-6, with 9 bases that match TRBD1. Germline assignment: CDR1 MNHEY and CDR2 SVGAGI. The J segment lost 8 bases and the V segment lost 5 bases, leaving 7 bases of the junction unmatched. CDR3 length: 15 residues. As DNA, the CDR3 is TGTGCCAGCAGTCCTTGGGGACAGGGCGATTCACCCCTCCACTTT. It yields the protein CASSPWGQGDSPLHF.

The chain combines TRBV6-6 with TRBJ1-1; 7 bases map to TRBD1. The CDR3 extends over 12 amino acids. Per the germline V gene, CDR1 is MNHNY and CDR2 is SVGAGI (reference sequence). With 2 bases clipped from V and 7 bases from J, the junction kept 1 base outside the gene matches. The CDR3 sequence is CASSYGDSEAFF. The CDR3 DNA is TGTGCCAGCAGTTACGGGGACAGTGAAGCTTTCTTT.

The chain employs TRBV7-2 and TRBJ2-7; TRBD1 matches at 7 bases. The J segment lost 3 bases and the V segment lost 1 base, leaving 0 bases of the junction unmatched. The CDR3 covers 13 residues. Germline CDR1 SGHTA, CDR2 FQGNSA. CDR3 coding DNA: TGTGCCAGCAGCTTAGGGGACAGCTACGAGCAGTACTTC. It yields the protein CASSLGDSYEQYF.

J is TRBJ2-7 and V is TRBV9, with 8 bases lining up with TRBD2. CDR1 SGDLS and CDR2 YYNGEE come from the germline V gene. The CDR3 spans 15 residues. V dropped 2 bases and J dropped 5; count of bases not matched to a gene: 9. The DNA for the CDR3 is TGTGCCAGCAGCGTCGGGACTAGTACATTGGACGAGCAGTACTTC. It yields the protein CASSVGTSTLDEQYF.

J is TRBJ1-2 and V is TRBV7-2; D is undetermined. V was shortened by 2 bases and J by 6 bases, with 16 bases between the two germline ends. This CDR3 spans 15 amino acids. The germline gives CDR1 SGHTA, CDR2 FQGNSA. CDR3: CASSLKTPSDHGYTF. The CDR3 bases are TGTGCCAGCAGCTTAAAAACCCCCTCGGACCATGGCTACACCTTC.

The CDR3 nucleotides are TGTGCCAGCAGCTTGGGTCGGAGCTCTGGAAACACCATATATTTT. It translates to CASSLGRSSGNTIYF. The chain employs TRBV5-5 and TRBJ1-3; D is ambiguous. Germline CDR1 and CDR2: SGHKS and YYEKEE (reference sequence). The CDR3 consists of 15 residues. V was clipped by 0 bases and J by 0 bases, with 7 bases between them.

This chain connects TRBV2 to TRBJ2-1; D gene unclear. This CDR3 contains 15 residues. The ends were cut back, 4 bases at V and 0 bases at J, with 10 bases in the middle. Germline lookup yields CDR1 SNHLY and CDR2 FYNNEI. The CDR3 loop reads CASSVGQLSYNEQFF. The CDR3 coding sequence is TGTGCCAGCAGTGTAGGTCAGCTCTCCTACAATGAGCAGTTCTTC.

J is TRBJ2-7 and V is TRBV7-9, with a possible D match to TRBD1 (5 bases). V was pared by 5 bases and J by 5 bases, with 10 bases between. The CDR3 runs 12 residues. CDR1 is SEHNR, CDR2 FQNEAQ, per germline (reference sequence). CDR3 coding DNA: TGTGCCAGCAGCCCCACAGGAGACGAGCAGTACTTC. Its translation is CASSPTGDEQYF.